The rows below give T cell receptor beta chains drawn from one sample of a study of molecular identifiers for immune sequencing clone quantification. TCRdb processed the PCR reads anew with MiXCR; each CDR3 protein has one entry. The data hold some 97,000 distinct CDR3 sequences, with 36% observed a single time. The source material was naive CD8+ T cells from blood, with Jurkat cell RNA spiked in. All receptors come from a human donor in good health. Some libraries in this study had Jurkat cell RNA spiked in. CDR3s include the opening cysteine and the closing phenylalanine or tryptophan. The order of the fields is CDR3 length, V gene, J gene, D gene, clone size, CDR3 protein, CDR3 DNA. The D gene is left open where the match is weak. A row's size may be missing; if present it is once, few, many or a size class.

length: 15
V: TRBV7-9
J: TRBJ1-2
D: .
size: many
CDR3: CASSWDRTGFYGYTF
DNA: TGTGCCAGCAGCTGGGATCGGACGGGCTTCTATGGCTACACCTTC

length: 14
V: TRBV4-1
J: TRBJ1-1
D: .
size: few
CDR3: CASSQASIEIEAFF
DNA: TGCGCCAGCAGCCAGGCCTCGATAGAGATTGAAGCTTTCTTT

length: 15
V: TRBV20-1
J: TRBJ2-3
D: .
size: .
CDR3: CSAGRTTRSADTQYF
DNA: TGCAGTGCTGGGCGCACGACTAGGTCAGCAGATACGCAGTATTTT

length: 13
V: TRBV20-1
J: TRBJ2-7
D: TRBD2
size: many
CDR3: CSASRLAGDEQYF
DNA: TGCAGTGCTAGTAGGCTAGCGGGAGACGAGCAGTACTTC

length: 14
V: TRBV12-3/TRBV12-4
J: TRBJ2-1
D: .
size: .
CDR3: CASSFFPGLNEQFF
DNA: TGTGCCAGCAGTTTCTTTCCGGGATTGAATGAGCAGTTCTTC

length: 14
V: TRBV5-1
J: TRBJ2-7
D: .
size: many
CDR3: CASSFAGPAYEQYF
DNA: TGCGCCAGCAGCTTCGCGGGACCCGCCTACGAGCAGTACTTC

length: 16
V: TRBV29-1
J: TRBJ2-3
D: .
size: .
CDR3: CSVDIRTGPITDTQNF
DNA: TGCAGCGTTGATATACGGACGGGGCCCATCACAGATACGCAGAATTTT

length: 15
V: TRBV4-3
J: TRBJ1-6
D: .
size: many
CDR3: CASSLSVGENSPLHF
DNA: TGCGCCAGCAGCCTATCCGTCGGGGAAAATTCACCCCTCCACTTT

length: 14
V: TRBV28
J: TRBJ2-3
D: TRBD1
size: many
CDR3: CASSLRDSLDTQYF
DNA: TGTGCCAGCAGTTTAAGGGACAGCCTAGATACGCAGTATTTT

length: 14
V: TRBV28
J: TRBJ1-5
D: .
size: .
CDR3: CASSFVGSNQPQHF
DNA: TGTGCCAGCAGTTTTGTTGGTAGCAATCAGCCCCAGCATTTT

length: 8
V: TRBV20-1
J: TRBJ2-5
D: .
size: few
CDR3: CSATPRYF
DNA: TGCAGTGCTACCCCCCGGTACTTC

length: 16
V: TRBV7-2
J: TRBJ2-3
D: TRBD2
size: many
CDR3: CASSASSGWATDTQYF
DNA: TGTGCCAGCAGCGCTTCTAGCGGGTGGGCCACAGATACGCAGTATTTT

length: 11
V: TRBV18
J: TRBJ1-1
D: .
size: many
CDR3: CASSPGSEAFF
DNA: TGTGCCAGCTCACCGGGGTCTGAAGCTTTCTTT

length: 13
V: TRBV20-1
J: TRBJ1-4
D: .
size: .
CDR3: CSARDIGDDKLFF
DNA: TGCAGTGCAAGGGATATTGGTGATGATAAACTGTTTTTT